Presented here are 3 T cell receptor beta chains from one specimen sequenced in a study of OX40 agonist ivuxolimab in advanced cancers. The library was obtained by the immunoSEQ multiplex PCR assay. In TCRdb, the immuneACCESS table is reduced to in-frame sequences with V and J assigned. These tables do not hold every clone; where another copy was compared, an unresolved V gene accounts for under half, and the others remain unexplained. In all, the sample holds 55,000 to 75,000 clones, and about 86% of those were seen once. The top ten hold 0.95% to 1.4% of the sample. The specimen was CD4+ or CD8+ T cells sorted from blood, collected in a trial of the OX40 agonist ivuxolimab. The origin of the receptors is an adult with an advanced solid tumor such as melanoma, head and neck, liver or kidney cancer.

In this sample, this clone turned up once. The J gene is TRBJ2-7, the V gene TRBV2, with D uncertain. The CDR3 covers 14 residues. Deletions cut 4 bases from V and 4 bases from J, with 14 bases between. Germline values: CDR1 SNHLY, CDR2 FYNNEI. The DNA for the CDR3 is TGTGCCAGCAGTGCGACCGCAAAACTGTACGAGCAGTACTTC. Its translation: CASSATAKLYEQYF. Filled out from reference TRBV2 and TRBJ2-7, the complete variable domain reads EPEVTQTPSHQVTQMGQEVILRCVPISNHLYFYWYRQILGQKVEFLVSFYNNEISEKSEIFDDQFSVERPDGSNFTLKIRSTKLEDSAMYFCASSATAKLYEQYFGPGTRLTVT.

V and J are TRBV30 and TRBJ1-3; no clear D gene. The germline V and J ends were trimmed by 0 bases and 0 bases, with 3 bases remaining between them. The length of the CDR3 is 13 residues. In germline, CDR1 is GTSNPN, CDR2 SVGIG (reference sequence). The CDR3 here is CAWSVSSGNTIYF. CDR3 sequence (DNA): TGTGCCTGGAGTGTTTCCTCTGGAAACACCATATATTTT. The variable domain in full, with the rest retrieved from reference TRBV30 and TRBJ1-3, is SQTIHQWPATLVQPVGSPLSLECTVEGTSNPNLYWYRQAAGRGLQLLFYSVGIGQISSEVPQNLSASRPQDRQFILSSKKLLLSDSGFYLCAWSVSSGNTIYFGEGSWLTVV.

In DNA, the CDR3 is TGTGCCAGCAGCCAACAGGGACGGGATATTAGTGGCTACACCTTC. It specifies CASSQQGRDISGYTF. This chain joins TRBV7-2 and TRBJ1-2; TRBD1 might be the D (6 bases). Deletions cut 5 bases from V and 7 bases from J, with 20 bases between. CDR1 is SGHTA, CDR2 FQGNSA, per germline. CDR3 length: 15 amino acids.